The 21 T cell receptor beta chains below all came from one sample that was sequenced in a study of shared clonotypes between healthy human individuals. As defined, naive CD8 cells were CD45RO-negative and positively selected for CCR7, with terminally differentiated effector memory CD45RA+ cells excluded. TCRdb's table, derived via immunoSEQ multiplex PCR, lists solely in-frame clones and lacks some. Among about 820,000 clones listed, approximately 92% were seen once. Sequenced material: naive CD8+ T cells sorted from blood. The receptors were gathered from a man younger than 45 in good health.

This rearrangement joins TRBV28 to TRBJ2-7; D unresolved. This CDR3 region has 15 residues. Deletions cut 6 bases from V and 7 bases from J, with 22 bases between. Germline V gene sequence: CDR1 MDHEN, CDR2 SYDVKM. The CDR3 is CASRETIPDLGEQYF. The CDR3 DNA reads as TGTGCCAGCAGAGAAACGATCCCGGATTTGGGAGAGCAGTACTTC.

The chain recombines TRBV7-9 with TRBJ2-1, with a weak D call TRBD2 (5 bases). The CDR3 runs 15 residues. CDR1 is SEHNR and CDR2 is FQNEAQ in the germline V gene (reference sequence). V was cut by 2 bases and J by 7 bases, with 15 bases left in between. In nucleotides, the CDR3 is TGTGCCAGCAGCTTATATGTGGGAGAAAGGAATGAGCAGTTCTTC. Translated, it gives CASSLYVGERNEQFF.

DNA of the CDR3: TGCGCCAGCAGCTCCGGGACAGGGGCGACCAATGAGCAGTTCTTC. Translation: CASSSGTGATNEQFF. V gene TRBV4-3 combines with J gene TRBJ2-1; 10 positions agree with TRBD1. The length of the CDR3 is 15 residues. Trimming took 5 bases from V and 6 from J; bases not matched to a gene: 7. The germline CDR1 and CDR2 sequences are LGHNA and YSLEER.

The CDR3 loop is CASSASLAGAYNEQFF. CDR3 nucleotide sequence: TGTGCCAGCAGCGCCAGTCTAGCGGGAGCCTACAATGAGCAGTTCTTC. The rearrangement uses TRBV9 and TRBJ2-1; 10 nucleotides agree with TRBD2. The CDR3 is made up of 16 amino acids. The V and J ends lost 3 bases and 2 bases, in that order; junction bases with no gene match: 5. Germline-derived CDR1 and CDR2 are SGDLS and YYNGEE.

CDR3 sequence (DNA): TGTGCCAGCAGCTTCCCGACCTGGGCGCAGTATTTT. This translates into CASSFPTWAQYF. This chain links TRBV7-2 with TRBJ2-3; D is unresolved. The CDR3 spans 12 residues. CDR1 is SGHTA and CDR2 is FQGNSA in the germline V gene. Trimming removed 3 bases at V and 10 bases at J, with 11 bases between.

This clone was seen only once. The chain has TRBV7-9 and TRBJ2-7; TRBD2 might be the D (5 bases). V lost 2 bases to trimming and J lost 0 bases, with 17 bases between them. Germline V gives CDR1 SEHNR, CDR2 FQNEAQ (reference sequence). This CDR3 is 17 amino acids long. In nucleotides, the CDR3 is TGTGCCAGCAGCTTACTTCCCGGACTTACCAGCTCCTACGAGCAGTACTTC. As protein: CASSLLPGLTSSYEQYF.

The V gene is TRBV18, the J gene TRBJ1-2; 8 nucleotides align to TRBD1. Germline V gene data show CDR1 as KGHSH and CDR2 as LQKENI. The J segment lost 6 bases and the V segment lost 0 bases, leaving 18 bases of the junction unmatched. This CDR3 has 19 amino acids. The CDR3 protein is CASSPPFQGAALNGNGYTF. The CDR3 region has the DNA TGTGCCAGCTCACCACCGTTTCAGGGGGCAGCCCTGAATGGGAATGGCTACACCTTC.

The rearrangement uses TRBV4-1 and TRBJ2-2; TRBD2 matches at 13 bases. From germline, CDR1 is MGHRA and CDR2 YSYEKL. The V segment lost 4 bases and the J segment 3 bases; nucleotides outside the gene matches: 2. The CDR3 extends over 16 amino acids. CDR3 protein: CASSPGTSGDTGELFF. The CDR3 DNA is TGCGCCAGCAGCCCCGGGACTAGCGGGGACACCGGGGAGCTGTTTTTT.

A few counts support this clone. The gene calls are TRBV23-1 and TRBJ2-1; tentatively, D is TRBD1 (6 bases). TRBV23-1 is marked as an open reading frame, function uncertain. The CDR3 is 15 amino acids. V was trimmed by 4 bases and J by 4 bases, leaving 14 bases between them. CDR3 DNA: TGCGCCAGCAGTCCTAAGGACAGTGTGTACAATGAGCAGTTCTTC. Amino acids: CASSPKDSVYNEQFF.

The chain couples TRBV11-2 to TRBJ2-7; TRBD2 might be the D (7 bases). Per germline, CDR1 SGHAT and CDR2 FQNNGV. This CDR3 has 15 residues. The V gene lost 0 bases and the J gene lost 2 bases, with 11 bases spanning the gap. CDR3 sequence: CASSLDRGGAYEQYF. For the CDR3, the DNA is TGTGCCAGCAGCTTAGATAGGGGGGGCGCCTACGAGCAGTACTTC.

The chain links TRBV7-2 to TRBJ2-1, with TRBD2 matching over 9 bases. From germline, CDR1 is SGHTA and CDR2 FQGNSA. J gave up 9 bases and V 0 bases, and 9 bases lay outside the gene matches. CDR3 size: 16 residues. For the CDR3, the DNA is TGTGCCAGCAGCTTAGCGCGGGTAGCGGGAGTACTTGAGCAGTTCTTC. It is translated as CASSLARVAGVLEQFF.

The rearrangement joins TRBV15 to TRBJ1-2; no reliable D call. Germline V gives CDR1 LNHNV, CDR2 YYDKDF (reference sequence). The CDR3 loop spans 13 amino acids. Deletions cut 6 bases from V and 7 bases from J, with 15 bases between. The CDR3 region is CATREVVATGYTF. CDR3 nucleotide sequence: TGTGCCACCAGGGAAGTAGTGGCAACTGGCTACACCTTC.

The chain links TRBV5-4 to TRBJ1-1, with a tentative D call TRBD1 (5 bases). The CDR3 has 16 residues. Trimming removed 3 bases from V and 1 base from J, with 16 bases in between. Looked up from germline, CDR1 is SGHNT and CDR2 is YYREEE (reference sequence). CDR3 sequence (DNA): TGTGCCAGCAGCTCTTTAACGTCCGGGGGGAACACTGAAGCTTTCTTT. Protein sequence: CASSSLTSGGNTEAFF.

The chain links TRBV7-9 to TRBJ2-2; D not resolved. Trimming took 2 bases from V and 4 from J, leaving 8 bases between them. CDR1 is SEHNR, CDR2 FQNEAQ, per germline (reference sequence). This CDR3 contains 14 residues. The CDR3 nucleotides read TGTGCCAGCAGCTTACGGCATATCACCGGGGAGCTGTTTTTT. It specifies CASSLRHITGELFF.

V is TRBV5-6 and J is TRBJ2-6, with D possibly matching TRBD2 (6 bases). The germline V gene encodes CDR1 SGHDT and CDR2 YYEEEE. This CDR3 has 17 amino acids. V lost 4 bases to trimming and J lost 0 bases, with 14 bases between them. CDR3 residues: CASSGGISISGANVLTF. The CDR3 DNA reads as TGTGCCAGCAGCGGAGGGATTTCGATCTCTGGGGCCAACGTCCTGACTTTC. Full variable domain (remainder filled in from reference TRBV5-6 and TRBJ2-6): DAGVTQSPTHLIKTRGQQVTLRCSPKSGHDTVSWYQQALGQGPQFIFQYYEEEERQRGNFPDRFSGHQFPNYSSELNVNALLLGDSALYLCASSGGISISGANVLTFGAGSRLTVL.

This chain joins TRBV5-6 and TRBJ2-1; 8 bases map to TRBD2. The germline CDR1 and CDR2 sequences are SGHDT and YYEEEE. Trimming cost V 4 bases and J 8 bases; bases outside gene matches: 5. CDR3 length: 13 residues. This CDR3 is CASSPGGFYEQFF. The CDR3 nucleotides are TGTGCCAGCAGCCCGGGGGGGTTCTATGAGCAGTTCTTC.

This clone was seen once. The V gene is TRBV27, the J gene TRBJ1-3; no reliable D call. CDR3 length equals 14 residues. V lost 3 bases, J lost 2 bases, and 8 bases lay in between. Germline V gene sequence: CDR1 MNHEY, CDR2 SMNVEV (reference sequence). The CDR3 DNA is TGTGCCAGCAGTTTGACCGGTACTGGAAACACCATATATTTT. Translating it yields CASSLTGTGNTIYF.

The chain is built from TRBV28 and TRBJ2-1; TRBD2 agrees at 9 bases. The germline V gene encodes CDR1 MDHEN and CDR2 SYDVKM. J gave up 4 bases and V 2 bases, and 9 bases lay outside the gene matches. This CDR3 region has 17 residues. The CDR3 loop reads CASSLAYSGSWYNEQFF. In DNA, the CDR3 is TGTGCCAGCAGTTTAGCTTATAGCGGGAGTTGGTACAATGAGCAGTTCTTC.

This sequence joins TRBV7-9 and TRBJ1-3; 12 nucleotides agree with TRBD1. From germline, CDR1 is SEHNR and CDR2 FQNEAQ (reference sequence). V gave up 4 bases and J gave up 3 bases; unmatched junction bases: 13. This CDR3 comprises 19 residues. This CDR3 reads CASSSSITGTGGFGNTIYF. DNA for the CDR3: TGTGCCAGCAGCTCATCAATTACCGGGACAGGGGGCTTTGGAAACACCATATATTTT.

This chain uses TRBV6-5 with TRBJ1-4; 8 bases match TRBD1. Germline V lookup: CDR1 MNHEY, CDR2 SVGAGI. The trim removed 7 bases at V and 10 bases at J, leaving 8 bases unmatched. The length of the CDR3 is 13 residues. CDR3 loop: CASTPGQGLKLFF. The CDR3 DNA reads TGTGCCAGCACCCCAGGACAGGGATTAAAACTGTTTTTT.

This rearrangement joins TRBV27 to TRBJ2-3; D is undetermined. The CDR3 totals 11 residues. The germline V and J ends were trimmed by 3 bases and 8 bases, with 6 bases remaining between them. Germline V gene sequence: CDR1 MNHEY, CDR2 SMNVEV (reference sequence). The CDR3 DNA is TGTGCCAGCAGTTTCGGACCTACGCAGTATTTT. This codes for CASSFGPTQYF.